This entry is about one TCR beta chain. Its antigen is not known. Researchers barred patients who had uncontrolled infection, other autoimmune disease, pregnancy or lactation. The PBMCs were sourced from fresh peripheral blood (approximately 9.6 ml). The sample comes from a study of T cells in Graves' hyperthyroidism and ophthalmopathy. The study, taken as a whole, reports: Ophthalmopathy was identified by the model a median around 6.3 months ahead of onset.

Amplified regions were TCR beta CDR3 sequences from RNA transcripts. The TCR CDR3 was amplified in a first-round RT-PCR using the HTBI primer set. TCRdb itself ran the multiplex PCR reads through MiXCR, one entry per CDR3 protein. This repertoire shows under 400,000 distinct CDR3 sequences, around 18% found once; its top ten account for roughly a sixth. The specimen sequenced was blood. The source of this sequence is a middle-aged woman with Graves' ophthalmopathy.

The CDR3 nucleotides are TGTGCCAGCAGAGCCATTCTTGGACAGGGTACGGAGACCCAGTACTTC. Residues: CASRAILGQGTETQYF. The chain recombines TRBV6-1 with TRBJ2-5; TRBD1 aligns across 8 bases. The CDR3 extends over 16 amino acids. CDR1 MNHNS and CDR2 SASEGT come from the germline V gene. Trimming took 6 bases from V and 5 from J; bases not matched to a gene: 14.